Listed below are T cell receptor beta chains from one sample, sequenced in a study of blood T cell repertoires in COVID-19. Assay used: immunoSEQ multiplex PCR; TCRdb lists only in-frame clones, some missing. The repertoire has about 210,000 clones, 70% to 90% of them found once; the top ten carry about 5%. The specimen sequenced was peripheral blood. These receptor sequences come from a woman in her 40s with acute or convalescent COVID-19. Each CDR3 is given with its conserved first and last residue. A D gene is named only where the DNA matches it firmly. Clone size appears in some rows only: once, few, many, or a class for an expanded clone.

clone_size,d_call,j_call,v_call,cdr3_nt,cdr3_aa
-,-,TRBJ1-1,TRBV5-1,TGCGCCAGCAGCTTTGAGACTGGTGGGGCTTTCTTT,CASSFETGGAFF
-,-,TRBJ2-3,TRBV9,TGTGCCAGCAGCGTAGCAGGGACACTCACAGATACGCAGTATTTT,CASSVAGTLTDTQYF
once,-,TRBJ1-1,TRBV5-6,TGTGCCAGCAGCTTGACGACAGTGAACACTGAAGCTTTCTTT,CASSLTTVNTEAFF
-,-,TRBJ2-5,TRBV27,TGTGCCAGCAGTGTAGCACACTCCCTAGAGACCCAGTACTTC,CASSVAHSLETQYF
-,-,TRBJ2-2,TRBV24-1,TGTGCCACCAGTGATTATGGTAGGGAGACCGGGGAGCTGTTTTTT,CATSDYGRETGELFF
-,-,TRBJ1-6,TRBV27,TGTGCCAGCAGTCGTCTTTCTACAGGGAGCAATTCACCCCTCCACTTT,CASSRLSTGSNSPLHF
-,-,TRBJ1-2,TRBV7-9,TGTGCCAGCAGCCCCCAGGGATTATATGGCTACACCTTC,CASSPQGLYGYTF
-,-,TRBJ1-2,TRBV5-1,TGCGCCAGCAGCTGGGGGGTCCAGGGCGGTCGTGGCTATGGCTACACCTTC,CASSWGVQGGRGYGYTF
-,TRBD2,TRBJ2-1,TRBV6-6,TGTGCCAGCATCCCTAGAGCGACTAGCGGCAATGAGCAGTTCTTC,CASIPRATSGNEQFF
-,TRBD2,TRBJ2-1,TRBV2,TGTGCCAGCAGTCCCGGGACTAGCGGTTCCGATGAGCAGTTCTTC,CASSPGTSGSDEQFF
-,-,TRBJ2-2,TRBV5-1,TGCGCCAGCAGTCGATTCCCGGACTCGGGTTACACCGGGGAGCTGTTTTTT,CASSRFPDSGYTGELFF
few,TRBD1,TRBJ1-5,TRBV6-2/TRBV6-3,TGTGCCAGCAGTCCGGGGACAGGCGGCAATCAGCCCCAGCATTTT,CASSPGTGGNQPQHF
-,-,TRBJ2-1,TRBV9,TGTGCCAGCAGCGTAGAAAGCACAGGGAATGAGCAGTTCTTC,CASSVESTGNEQFF